The clone carrying this T cell receptor (beta chain) was counted only a few times. Its antigen is as yet unknown. The source of the sample is a study of T-cell memory formation after mild COVID-19. The CDR3 runs to 16 residues. Germline V lookup: CDR1 LNHDA, CDR2 SQIVND (reference sequence). J lost 6 bases, V lost 1 base, and 11 bases had no gene match. TCRdb re-called the 5' RACE reads through MiXCR, storing one row per CDR3 protein. Found here are about 150,000 distinct CDR3 sequences, about 5.5% of them singletons; the top ten hold more than 2%. Study-level results: Pre-infection memory carried some responding clones, suggesting that cross-reactive memory joined.

V and J are TRBV19 and TRBJ2-7; 8 bases map to TRBD1. The receptor's source is an adult woman who had mild COVID-19 (a few samples of this study predate the infection). Cell type and time point are not known. The sample was PBMCs or a T cell subset sorted from them (not recorded which). The CDR3 loop reads CASSIATGGKSFEQYF. The DNA of the CDR3 is TGTGCCAGTAGTATAGCCACAGGGGGGAAGAGTTTCGAGCAGTACTTC.